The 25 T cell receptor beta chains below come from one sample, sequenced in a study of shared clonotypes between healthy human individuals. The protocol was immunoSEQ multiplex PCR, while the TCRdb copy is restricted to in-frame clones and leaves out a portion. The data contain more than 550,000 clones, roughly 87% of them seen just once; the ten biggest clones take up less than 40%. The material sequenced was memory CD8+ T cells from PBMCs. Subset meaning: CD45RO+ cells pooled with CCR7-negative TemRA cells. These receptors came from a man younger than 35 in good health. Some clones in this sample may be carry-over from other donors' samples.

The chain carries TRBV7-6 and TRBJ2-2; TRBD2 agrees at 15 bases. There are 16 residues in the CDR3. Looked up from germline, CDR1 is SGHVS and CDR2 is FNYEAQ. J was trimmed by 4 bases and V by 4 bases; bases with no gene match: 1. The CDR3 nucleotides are TGTGCCAGCAGCTCGGGACTAGCGGGGGGCACCGGGGAGCTGTTTTTT. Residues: CASSSGLAGGTGELFF.

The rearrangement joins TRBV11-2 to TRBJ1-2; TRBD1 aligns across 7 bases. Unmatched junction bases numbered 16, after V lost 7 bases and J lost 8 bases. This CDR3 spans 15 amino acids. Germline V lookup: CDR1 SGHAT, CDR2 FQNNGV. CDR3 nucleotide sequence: TGTGCCAGCAATAAAGTCGCCGGCAGGGGGGAGGGCTACACCTTC. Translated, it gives CASNKVAGRGEGYTF.

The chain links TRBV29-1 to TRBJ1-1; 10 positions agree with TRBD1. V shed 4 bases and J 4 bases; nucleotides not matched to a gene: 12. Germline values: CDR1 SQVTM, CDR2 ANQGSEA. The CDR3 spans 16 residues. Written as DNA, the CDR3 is TGCAGCGTTGTCGGTCGGGACAGGGGAGTTTCCACTGAAGCTTTCTTT. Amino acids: CSVVGRDRGVSTEAFF.

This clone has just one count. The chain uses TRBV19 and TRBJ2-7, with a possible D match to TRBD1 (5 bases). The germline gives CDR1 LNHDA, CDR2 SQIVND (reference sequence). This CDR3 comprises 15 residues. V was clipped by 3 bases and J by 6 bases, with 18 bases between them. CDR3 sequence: CASSIFPGSLSEQYF. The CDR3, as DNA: TGTGCCAGTAGTATCTTCCCAGGGTCATTGAGCGAGCAGTACTTC.

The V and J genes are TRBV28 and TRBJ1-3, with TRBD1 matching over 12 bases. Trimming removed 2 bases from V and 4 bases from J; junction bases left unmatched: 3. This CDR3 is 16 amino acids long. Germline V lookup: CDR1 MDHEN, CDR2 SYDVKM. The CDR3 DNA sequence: TGTGCCAGCAGTTTAGGGACAGGGGGCTCCGGAAACACCATATATTTT. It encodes CASSLGTGGSGNTIYF.

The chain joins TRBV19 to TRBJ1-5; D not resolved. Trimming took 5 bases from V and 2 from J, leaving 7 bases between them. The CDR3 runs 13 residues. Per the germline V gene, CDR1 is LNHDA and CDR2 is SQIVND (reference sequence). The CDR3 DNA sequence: TGTGCCAGTAGTGAGGTTGGCAATCAGCCCCAGCATTTT. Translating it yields CASSEVGNQPQHF.

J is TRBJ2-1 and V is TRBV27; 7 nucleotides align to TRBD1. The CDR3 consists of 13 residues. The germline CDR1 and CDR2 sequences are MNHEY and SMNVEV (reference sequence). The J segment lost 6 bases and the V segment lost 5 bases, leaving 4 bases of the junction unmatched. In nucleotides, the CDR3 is TGTGCCAGCAGTCCTCCAGGGGGCAATGAGCAGTTCTTC. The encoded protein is CASSPPGGNEQFF.

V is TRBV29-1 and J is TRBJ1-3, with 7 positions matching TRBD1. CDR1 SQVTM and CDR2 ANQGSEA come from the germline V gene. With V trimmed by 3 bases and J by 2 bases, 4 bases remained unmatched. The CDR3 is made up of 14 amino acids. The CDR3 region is CSVDEGAPGNTIYF. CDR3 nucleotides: TGCAGCGTTGATGAGGGGGCCCCTGGAAACACCATATATTTT.

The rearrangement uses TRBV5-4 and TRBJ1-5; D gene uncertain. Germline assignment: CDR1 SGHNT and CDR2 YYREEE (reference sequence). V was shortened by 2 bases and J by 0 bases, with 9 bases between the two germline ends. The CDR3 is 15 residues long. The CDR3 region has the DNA TGTGCCAGCAGCTTCACACCGACTAGCAATCAGCCCCAGCATTTT. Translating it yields CASSFTPTSNQPQHF. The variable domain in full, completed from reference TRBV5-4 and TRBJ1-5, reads ETGVTQSPTHLIKTRGQQVTLRCSSQSGHNTVSWYQQALGQGPQFIFQYYREEENGRGNFPPRFSGLQFPNYSSELNVNALELDDSALYLCASSFTPTSNQPQHFGDGTRLSIL.

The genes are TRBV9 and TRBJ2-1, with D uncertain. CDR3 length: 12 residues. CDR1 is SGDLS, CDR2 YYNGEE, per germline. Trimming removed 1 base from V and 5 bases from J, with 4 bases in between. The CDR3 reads CASSVTDNEQFF. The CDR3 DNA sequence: TGTGCCAGCAGCGTAACGGACAATGAGCAGTTCTTC.

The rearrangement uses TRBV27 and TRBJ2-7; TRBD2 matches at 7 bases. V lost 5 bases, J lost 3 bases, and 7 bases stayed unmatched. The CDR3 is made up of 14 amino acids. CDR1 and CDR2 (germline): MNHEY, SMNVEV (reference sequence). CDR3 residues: CASSNLADLYEQYF. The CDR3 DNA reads TGTGCCAGCAGTAACCTAGCGGACCTCTACGAGCAGTACTTC.

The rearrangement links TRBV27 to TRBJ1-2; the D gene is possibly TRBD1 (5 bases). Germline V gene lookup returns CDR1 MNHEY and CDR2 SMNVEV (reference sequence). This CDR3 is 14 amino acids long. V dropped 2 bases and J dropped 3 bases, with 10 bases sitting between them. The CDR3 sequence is CASSLEAGYYGYTF. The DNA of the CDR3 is TGTGCCAGCAGTTTAGAGGCAGGGTACTATGGCTACACCTTC.

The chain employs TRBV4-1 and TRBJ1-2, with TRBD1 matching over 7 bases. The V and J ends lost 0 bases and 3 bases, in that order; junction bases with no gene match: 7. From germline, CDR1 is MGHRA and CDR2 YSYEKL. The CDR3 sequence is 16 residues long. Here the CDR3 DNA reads TGCGCCAGCAGCCAAGATATAGACAGGGCGTACTATGGCTACACCTTC. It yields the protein CASSQDIDRAYYGYTF.

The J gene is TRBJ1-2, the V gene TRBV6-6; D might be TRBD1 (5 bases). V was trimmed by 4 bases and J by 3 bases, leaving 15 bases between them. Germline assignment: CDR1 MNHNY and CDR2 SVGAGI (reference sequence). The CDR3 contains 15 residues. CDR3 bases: TGTGCCAGCAGTTCCGCCGCAGGGCTGGACTATGGCTACACCTTC. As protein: CASSSAAGLDYGYTF.

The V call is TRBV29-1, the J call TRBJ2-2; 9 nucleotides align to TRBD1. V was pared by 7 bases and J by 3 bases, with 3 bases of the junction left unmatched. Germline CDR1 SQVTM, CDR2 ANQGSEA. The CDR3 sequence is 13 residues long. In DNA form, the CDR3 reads TGCAGCGGGAGACAGGGGGACACCGGGGAGCTGTTTTTT. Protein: CSGRQGDTGELFF.

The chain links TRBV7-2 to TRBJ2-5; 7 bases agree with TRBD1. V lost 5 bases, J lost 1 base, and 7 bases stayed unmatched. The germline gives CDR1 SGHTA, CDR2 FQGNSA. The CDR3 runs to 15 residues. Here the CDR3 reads CASSIRRTGQETQYF. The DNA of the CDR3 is TGTGCCAGCAGCATAAGAAGGACAGGCCAAGAGACCCAGTACTTC. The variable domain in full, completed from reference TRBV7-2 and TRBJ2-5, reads GAGVSQSPSNKVTEKGKDVELRCDPISGHTALYWYRQSLGQGLEFLIYFQGNSAPDKSGLPSDRFSAERTGGSVSTLTIQRTQQEDSAVYLCASSIRRTGQETQYFGPGTRLLVL.

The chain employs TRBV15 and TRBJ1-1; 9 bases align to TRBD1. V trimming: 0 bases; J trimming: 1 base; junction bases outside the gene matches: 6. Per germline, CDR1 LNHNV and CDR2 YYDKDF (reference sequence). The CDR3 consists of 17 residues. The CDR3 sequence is CATSRERATGGNTEAFF. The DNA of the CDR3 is TGTGCCACCAGCAGAGAAAGGGCGACAGGGGGGAACACTGAAGCTTTCTTT.

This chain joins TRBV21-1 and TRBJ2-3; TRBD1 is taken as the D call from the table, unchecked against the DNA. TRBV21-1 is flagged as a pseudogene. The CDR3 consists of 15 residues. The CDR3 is CASSRQSTSTDTQYF. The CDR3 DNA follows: TGTGCCAGCAGCCGACAGTCAACTAGCACAGATACGCAGTATTTT.

CDR3 coding DNA: TGTGCCAGCAGCTCATTCCAGGATGGCTACACCTTC. Protein product: CASSSFQDGYTF. The V gene is TRBV11-2, the J gene TRBJ1-2; D is uncertain. The germline gives CDR1 SGHAT, CDR2 FQNNGV. Trimming took off 4 bases at V and 6 bases at J, with 9 bases between the two ends. The CDR3 is 12 residues long.

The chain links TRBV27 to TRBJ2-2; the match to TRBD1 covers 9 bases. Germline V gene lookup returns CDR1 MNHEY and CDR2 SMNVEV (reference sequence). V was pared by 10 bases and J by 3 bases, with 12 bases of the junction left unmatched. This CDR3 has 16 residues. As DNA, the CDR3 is TGTGCCACATCCGGCCCACAGGGGGCTCACACCGGGGAGCTGTTTTTT. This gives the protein CATSGPQGAHTGELFF.

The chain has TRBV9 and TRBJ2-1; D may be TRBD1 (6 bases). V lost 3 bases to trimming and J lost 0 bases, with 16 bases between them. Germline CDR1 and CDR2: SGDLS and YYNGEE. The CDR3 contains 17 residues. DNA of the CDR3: TGTGCCAGCAGCGCAGGAAGGGGGTCCGGCTCCTACAATGAGCAGTTCTTC. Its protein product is CASSAGRGSGSYNEQFF.

CDR3 loop: CAWSVRDRGLFSPLHF. The CDR3 nucleotides read TGTGCCTGGAGTGTACGGGACAGGGGGCTTTTTTCACCCCTCCACTTT. J is TRBJ1-6 and V is TRBV30; TRBD1 agrees at 12 bases. J lost 9 bases, V lost 0 bases, and 6 bases had no gene match. CDR1 and CDR2 (germline): GTSNPN, SVGIG (reference sequence). The CDR3 loop spans 16 amino acids.

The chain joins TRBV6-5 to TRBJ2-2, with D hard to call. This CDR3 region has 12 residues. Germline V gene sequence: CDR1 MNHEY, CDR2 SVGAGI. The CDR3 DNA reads TGTGCTGGTGGCAGGAACACCGGGGAGCTGTTTTTT. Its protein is CAGGRNTGELFF.

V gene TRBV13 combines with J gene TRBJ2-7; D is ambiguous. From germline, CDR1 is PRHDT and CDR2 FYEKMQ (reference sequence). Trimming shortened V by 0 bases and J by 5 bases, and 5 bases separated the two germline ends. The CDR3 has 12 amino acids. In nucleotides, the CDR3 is TGTGCCAGCAGCTTAGGGGACCACGAGCAGTACTTC. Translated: CASSLGDHEQYF.

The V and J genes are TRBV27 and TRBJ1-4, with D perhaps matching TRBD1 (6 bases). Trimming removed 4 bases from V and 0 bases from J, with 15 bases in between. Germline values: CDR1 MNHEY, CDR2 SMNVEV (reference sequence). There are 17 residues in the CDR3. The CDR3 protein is CASSSGVGHATNEKLFF. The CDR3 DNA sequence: TGTGCCAGCAGTTCCGGAGTGGGACATGCAACTAATGAAAAACTGTTTTTT.